Below are 17 T cell receptor beta chains sequenced from a single sample in a study of CD8+ T cells in alopecia areata. Specified treatment: oral pan-JAK inhibitor, 5-10 mg twice daily. RNA was isolated and reverse transcribed to cDNA, the sequencing template. Generated by immunoSEQ multiplex PCR, the TCRdb table keeps only in-frame clones and is missing some. The table includes roughly 200,000 clones, around two fifths detected once. Here the sequenced sample was CD4+ T cells sorted from blood, taken between weeks 36 and 40, from a patient treated with tofacitinib. The receptors come from a human donor with alopecia areata.

The rearrangement uses TRBV29-1 and TRBJ2-7, with 8 bases lining up with TRBD2. The CDR3 extends over 13 amino acids. V gave up 4 bases and J gave up 4 bases; unmatched junction bases: 6. CDR1 SQVTM and CDR2 ANQGSEA come from the germline V gene. CDR3 region: CSVGTSRGYEQYF. In DNA, the CDR3 is TGCAGCGTTGGGACTAGCAGAGGGTACGAGCAGTACTTC.

This rearrangement joins TRBV9 to TRBJ2-3, with D hard to call. The CDR3 runs 13 residues. Trimming left V 1 base short and J 4 bases short, with 7 bases between. Germline CDR1 reads SGDLS; CDR2 reads YYNGEE. The CDR3 DNA reads TGTGCCAGCAGCGTACTAGAGGCAGATACGCAGTATTTT. It translates to CASSVLEADTQYF.

This sequence joins TRBV5-4 and TRBJ1-2; the D gene is possibly TRBD1 (6 bases). The CDR3 is made up of 13 amino acids. The germline V gene encodes CDR1 SGHNT and CDR2 YYREEE (reference sequence). The germline V and J ends were trimmed by 4 bases and 8 bases, with 15 bases remaining between them. CDR3 sequence (DNA): TGTGCCAGCAGCCAAGATCCAGGGGCGGGCTACACCTTC. It yields the protein CASSQDPGAGYTF.

V and J are TRBV6-5 and TRBJ2-5; D gene unclear. The length of the CDR3 is 13 residues. The ends were cut back, 2 bases at V and 1 base at J, with 5 bases in the middle. The germline V gene encodes CDR1 MNHEY and CDR2 SVGAGI. For the CDR3, the DNA is TGTGCCAGCAGTTACGCCGTCCAAGAGACCCAGTACTTC. Translation: CASSYAVQETQYF.

This clone was recorded a few times. The chain joins TRBV19 to TRBJ2-2; D might be TRBD1 (6 bases). The germline CDR1 and CDR2 sequences are LNHDA and SQIVND (reference sequence). V lost 7 bases to trimming and J lost 3 bases, with 15 bases between them. This CDR3 comprises 15 residues. CDR3 nucleotide sequence: TGTGCCAGTACCCCCCTCAGGGGAGACACCGGGGAGCTGTTTTTT. Its translation: CASTPLRGDTGELFF.

The chain has TRBV29-1 and TRBJ2-7, with 8 bases lining up with TRBD2. Germline V gene sequence: CDR1 SQVTM, CDR2 ANQGSEA. After removal of 7 bases from V and 7 bases from J, the junction contained 15 bases not matched to a gene. CDR3 length equals 14 residues. The CDR3 here is CSARGGPAPSEQYF. CDR3 DNA sequence: TGCAGCGCCCGGGGGGGGCCCGCCCCTAGTGAGCAGTACTTC.

This clone was seen a few times. The chain has TRBV7-9 and TRBJ1-5; the D gene is possibly TRBD1 (6 bases). Germline V CDR1 and CDR2: SEHNR, FQNEAQ (reference sequence). CDR3 size: 14 residues. Trimming removed 1 base from V and 7 bases from J, with 11 bases in between. This CDR3 reads CASSLEGGRQPQHF. The CDR3 DNA sequence: TGTGCCAGCAGCTTAGAGGGGGGACGACAGCCCCAGCATTTT.

In this sample, this clone turned up a few times. This chain joins TRBV19 and TRBJ2-3; a possible D gene is TRBD2 (5 bases). The CDR3 contains 15 residues. CDR1 is LNHDA, CDR2 SQIVND, per germline (reference sequence). V lost 5 bases and J lost 1, with 13 bases in between. DNA for the CDR3: TGTGCCAGTAGTTTAGGGAGCGAGGGCACAGATACGCAGTATTTT. Its translation is CASSLGSEGTDTQYF.

This chain connects TRBV9 to TRBJ2-6; no definite D call. This CDR3 region has 15 residues. Germline assignment: CDR1 SGDLS and CDR2 YYNGEE. The V gene lost 0 bases and the J gene lost 5 bases, with 9 bases spanning the gap. The CDR3 region is CASSVEISRANVLTF. In nucleotides, the CDR3 is TGTGCCAGCAGCGTAGAAATCTCGAGGGCCAACGTCCTGACTTTC.

The J gene is TRBJ2-7, the V gene TRBV2; D is undetermined. The CDR3 runs to 15 residues. V shed 5 bases and J shed 0 bases, with 14 bases lying between them. CDR1 and CDR2 from the germline V gene are SNHLY and FYNNEI. DNA of the CDR3: TGTGCCAGCAGTCCAAACGGCGTGGGCTCCTACGAGCAGTACTTC. Translation gives CASSPNGVGSYEQYF.

The J gene is TRBJ2-3, the V gene TRBV29-1; 7 bases agree with TRBD2. The germline gives CDR1 SQVTM, CDR2 ANQGSEA. V trimming: 4 bases; J trimming: 5 bases; junction bases outside the gene matches: 6. The CDR3 sequence is 13 residues long. CDR3 in DNA: TGCAGCGTTGGCGGGGGAGCGGTAGATACGCAGTATTTT. It encodes CSVGGGAVDTQYF.

The chain links TRBV4-3 to TRBJ2-7; 7 positions match TRBD1. Germline V gene lookup returns CDR1 LGHNA and CDR2 YSLEER. This CDR3 is 15 amino acids long. V shed 1 base and J 2 bases; nucleotides not matched to a gene: 5. This CDR3 is CASSQASGTAYEQYF. CDR3 nucleotide sequence: TGCGCCAGCAGCCAAGCATCTGGGACAGCCTACGAGCAGTACTTC.

CDR3 sequence reads: CAWTFGTLYEQYF. The CDR3 bases are TGTGCCTGGACCTTCGGGACCCTGTACGAGCAGTACTTC. This chain links TRBV30 with TRBJ2-7; D tentatively fits TRBD1 or TRBD2 (5 bases each). Trimming stripped 4 bases from V and 4 bases from J, with 14 bases between. CDR3 length: 13 residues. CDR1 and CDR2 (germline): GTSNPN, SVGIG (reference sequence).

This chain joins TRBV30 and TRBJ2-4, with D unresolved. CDR3 size: 11 residues. The germline V gene encodes CDR1 GTSNPN and CDR2 SVGIG (reference sequence). With 8 bases removed from V and 9 bases from J, the gap between germline ends came to 14 bases. Here the CDR3 DNA reads TGTGCCCGGCCCGGGTATTGCATTCAGTACTTC. Encoded protein: CARPGYCIQYF.

This clone was counted only a few times. The V call is TRBV29-1, the J call TRBJ2-1; perhaps TRBD2 as D (5 bases). The CDR3 has 14 amino acids. Germline-derived CDR1 and CDR2 are SQVTM and ANQGSEA. Deletions cut 4 bases from V and 4 bases from J, with 14 bases between. The CDR3 coding sequence is TGCAGCGTTGGTCCAGCGGAGATTTACAATGAGCAGTTCTTC. As protein: CSVGPAEIYNEQFF.

This clone appeared a few times. This sequence joins TRBV11-2 and TRBJ2-3, with D perhaps matching TRBD1 (5 bases). With 4 bases removed from V and 0 bases from J, the gap between germline ends came to 14 bases. CDR3 length: 16 residues. Germline V gene sequence: CDR1 SGHAT, CDR2 FQNNGV. CDR3 DNA sequence: TGTGCCAGCAGCTCAGTAGGACGGACAAGCACAGATACGCAGTATTTT. This sequence encodes CASSSVGRTSTDTQYF.

The chain couples TRBV13 to TRBJ2-7; 7 nucleotides align to TRBD1. The J segment lost 3 bases and the V segment lost 5 bases, leaving 4 bases of the junction unmatched. Germline V gives CDR1 PRHDT, CDR2 FYEKMQ (reference sequence). This CDR3 comprises 13 residues. DNA for the CDR3: TGTGCCAGCAGCCCCGGGACAGACTACGAGCAGTACTTC. Protein product: CASSPGTDYEQYF.